This TCR beta chain is drawn from a study of PD-1 blockade in classical Hodgkin lymphoma. Stated time point: cycle 4 day 1 (C4D1), after less than 7 weeks of nivolumab. Every patient experienced relapse after autologous stem cell transplantation, and brentuximab vedotin exposure varied. As regards this clone: Mismatch with germline at one junction end may stem from a read error.

TCRdb keeps only in-frame clones here, not all; method: immunoSEQ multiplex PCR. The sample lists about 7,200 clones; roughly 80% were seen once. This CDR3 region has 15 residues. Germline loops: CDR1 MNHNY, CDR2 SVGAGI (reference sequence). The clonotype comes from a human donor with classical Hodgkin lymphoma. The J gene is TRBJ2-7, the V gene TRBV6-6, with 8 bases lining up with TRBD2. This sample comprised peripheral blood mononuclear cells (PBMCs), obtained before the fourth cycle of nivolumab. CDR3 region: CASIYPTGGAYEQYF. CDR3 bases: TGTGCCAGCATTTACCCAACGGGGGGGGCCTACGAGCAGTACTTC.